Following are 8 T cell receptor beta chains from one sample sequenced in a study of CD8 T cells in ankylosing spondylitis. General study findings and limits: A motif in TCR beta, a set of roughly 8 highly homologous variants, appeared characteristic of ankylosing spondylitis blood.

Antigens for these TCRs are unknown. Each CDR3 protein gets one entry after TCRdb re-called the 5' RACE reads with MiXCR. The table includes 500,000 or so distinct CDR3 sequences, approximately 5.3% detected once. Sequenced input: blood, either unsorted or a sorted T cell fraction (not recorded which). All receptors derive from a male donor with ankylosing spondylitis.

Many counts were recorded for this clonotype. The CDR3 region is CASSEVGGRGGELFF. The CDR3 bases are TGTGCCAGCAGTGAAGTTGGGGGGAGAGGCGGGGAGCTGTTTTTT. The rearrangement joins TRBV6-1 to TRBJ2-2; TRBD2 might be the D (6 bases). V was shortened by 1 base and J by 7 bases, with 13 bases between the two germline ends. The length of the CDR3 is 15 residues. Germline lookup yields CDR1 MNHNS and CDR2 SASEGT.

This clonotype was seen at least ten times. The chain couples TRBV20-1 to TRBJ2-2; 9 nucleotides line up with TRBD1. The CDR3 runs 15 residues. Germline CDR1 reads DFQATT; CDR2 reads SNEGSKA (reference sequence). Trimming removed 5 bases from V and 4 bases from J; junction bases left unmatched: 8. CDR3 nucleotide sequence: TGCAGTGCTCAACACCCGGGACAGGGCACCGGGGAGCTGTTTTTT. Its translation is CSAQHPGQGTGELFF.

Many counts were recorded for this clonotype. The chain recombines TRBV6-5 with TRBJ2-3, with a possible D match to TRBD2 (6 bases). Germline CDR1 and CDR2: MNHEY and SVGAGI. CDR3 length: 13 residues. The V and J ends lost 2 bases and 6 bases respectively, with 9 bases between them. Here the CDR3 DNA reads TGTGCCAGCAGTTACCGGGACTCGGATACGCAGTATTTT. It is translated as CASSYRDSDTQYF.

This clonotype was seen repeatedly, ten times or more. The V and J genes are TRBV5-1 and TRBJ2-1; D call uncertain. CDR1 SGHRS and CDR2 YFSETQ come from the germline V gene. There are 16 residues in the CDR3. V was clipped by 3 bases and J by 4 bases, with 17 bases between them. The chain's CDR3 is CASSSNSDRSYNEQFF. CDR3 bases: TGCGCCAGCAGCTCCAATAGTGACCGCTCGTACAATGAGCAGTTCTTC.

This clonotype was recorded a few times. The chain employs TRBV12-3 or TRBV12-4 and TRBJ2-1; 15 bases line up with TRBD2. The CDR3 has 15 amino acids. Unmatched junction bases numbered 5, after V lost 5 bases and J lost 9 bases. Here the CDR3 reads CASSPGLAGGSEQFF. The CDR3 nucleotides are TGTGCCAGCAGTCCAGGACTAGCGGGAGGGTCTGAGCAGTTCTTC.

This clonotype was counted many times. This sequence joins TRBV7-2 and TRBJ2-3, with no clear D. Germline V CDR1 and CDR2: SGHTA, FQGNSA. The CDR3 totals 11 residues. V lost 6 bases, J lost 4 bases, and 5 bases lay in between. The CDR3 spells CASRSADTQYF. The CDR3 DNA is TGTGCCAGCAGGTCCGCAGATACGCAGTATTTT. The full variable domain, in which reference TRBV7-2 and TRBJ2-3 provide the parts outside the CDR3, is GAGVSQSPSNKVTEKGKDVELRCDPISGHTALYWYRQSLGQGLEFLIYFQGNSAPDKSGLPSDRFSAERTGGSVSTLTIQRTQQEDSAVYLCASRSADTQYFGPGTRLTVL.

This clonotype was found many times. V is TRBV18 and J is TRBJ2-7, with 8 nucleotides matching TRBD2. The V segment lost 3 bases and the J segment 6 bases; nucleotides outside the gene matches: 13. The CDR3 is 16 residues long. Germline values: CDR1 KGHSH, CDR2 LQKENI. The CDR3 DNA reads as TGTGCCAGCTCACCGGCTGGGGCGGGAGGATCGGTCGAGCAGTACTTC. Protein product: CASSPAGAGGSVEQYF.

This clonotype was counted at least ten times. V usage is TRBV12-3 or TRBV12-4 and J usage is TRBJ2-5, with 9 bases aligning to TRBD1. V gave up 7 bases and J gave up 2 bases; unmatched junction bases: 5. This CDR3 region has 14 residues. DNA of the CDR3: TGTGCCAGCACCCTCGGGACAGGGCAAGAGACCCAGTACTTC. Its translation is CASTLGTGQETQYF.